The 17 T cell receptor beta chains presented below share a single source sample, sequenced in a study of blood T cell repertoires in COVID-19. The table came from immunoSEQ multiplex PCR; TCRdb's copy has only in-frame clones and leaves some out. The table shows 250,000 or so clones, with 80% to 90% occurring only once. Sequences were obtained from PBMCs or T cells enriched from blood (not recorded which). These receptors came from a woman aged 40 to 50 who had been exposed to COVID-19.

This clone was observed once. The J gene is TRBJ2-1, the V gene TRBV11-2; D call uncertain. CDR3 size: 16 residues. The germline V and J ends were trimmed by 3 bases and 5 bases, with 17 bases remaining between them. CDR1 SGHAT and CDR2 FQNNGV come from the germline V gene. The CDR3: CASSFQSHEFHNEQFF. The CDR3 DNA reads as TGTGCCAGCAGCTTTCAATCCCACGAGTTTCACAATGAGCAGTTCTTC.

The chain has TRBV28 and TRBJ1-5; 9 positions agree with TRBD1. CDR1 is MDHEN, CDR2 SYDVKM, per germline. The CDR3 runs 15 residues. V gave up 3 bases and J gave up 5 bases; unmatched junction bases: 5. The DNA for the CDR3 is TGTGCCAGCAGTTTCCGGGACAGGGAACATCAGCCCCAGCATTTT. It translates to CASSFRDREHQPQHF.

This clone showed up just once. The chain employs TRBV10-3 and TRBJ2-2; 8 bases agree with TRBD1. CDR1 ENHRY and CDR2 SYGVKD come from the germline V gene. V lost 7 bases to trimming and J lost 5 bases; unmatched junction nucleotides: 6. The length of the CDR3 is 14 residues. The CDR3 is CAIKGTGLTGELFF. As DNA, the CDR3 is TGTGCCATCAAAGGGACAGGTCTTACCGGGGAGCTGTTTTTT.

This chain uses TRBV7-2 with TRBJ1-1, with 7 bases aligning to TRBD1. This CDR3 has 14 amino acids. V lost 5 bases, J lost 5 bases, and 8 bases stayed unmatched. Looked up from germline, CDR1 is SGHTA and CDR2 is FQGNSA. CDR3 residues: CASSPAGGKTEAFF. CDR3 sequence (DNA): TGTGCCAGCAGCCCGGCAGGGGGGAAGACTGAAGCTTTCTTT.

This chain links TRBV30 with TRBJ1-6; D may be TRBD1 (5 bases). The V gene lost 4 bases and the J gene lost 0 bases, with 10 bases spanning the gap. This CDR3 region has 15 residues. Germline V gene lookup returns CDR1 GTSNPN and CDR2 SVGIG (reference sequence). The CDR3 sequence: CAWTGISSYNSPLHF. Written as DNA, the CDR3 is TGTGCCTGGACAGGGATTAGCTCCTATAATTCACCCCTCCACTTT.

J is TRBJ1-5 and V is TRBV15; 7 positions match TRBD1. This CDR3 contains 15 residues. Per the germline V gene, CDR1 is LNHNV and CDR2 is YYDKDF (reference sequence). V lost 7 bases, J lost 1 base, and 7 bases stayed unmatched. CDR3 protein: CATNLDRASNQPQHF. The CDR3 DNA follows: TGTGCCACCAATCTCGACAGGGCAAGCAATCAGCCCCAGCATTTT.

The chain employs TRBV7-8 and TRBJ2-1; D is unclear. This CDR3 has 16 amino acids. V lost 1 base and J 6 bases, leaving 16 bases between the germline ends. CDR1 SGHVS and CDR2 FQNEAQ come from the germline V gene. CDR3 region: CASSLEGLAGRNEQFF. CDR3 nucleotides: TGTGCCAGCAGCTTAGAAGGCTTAGCTGGTCGCAATGAGCAGTTCTTC.

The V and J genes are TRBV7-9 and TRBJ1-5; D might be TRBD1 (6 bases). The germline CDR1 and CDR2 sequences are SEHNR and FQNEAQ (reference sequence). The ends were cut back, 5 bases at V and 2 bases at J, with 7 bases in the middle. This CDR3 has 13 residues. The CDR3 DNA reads TGTGCCAGCAGCGGGGGCGGCAATCAGCCCCAGCATTTT. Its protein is CASSGGGNQPQHF.

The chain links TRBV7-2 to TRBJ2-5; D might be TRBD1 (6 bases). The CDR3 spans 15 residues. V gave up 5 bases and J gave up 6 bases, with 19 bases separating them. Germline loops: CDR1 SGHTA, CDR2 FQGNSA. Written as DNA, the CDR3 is TGTGCCAGCAGCCGGGATGGGGGCCCGTCGCAGACCCAGTACTTC. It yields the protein CASSRDGGPSQTQYF. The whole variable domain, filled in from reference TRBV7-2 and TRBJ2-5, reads GAGVSQSPSNKVTEKGKDVELRCDPISGHTALYWYRQSLGQGLEFLIYFQGNSAPDKSGLPSDRFSAERTGGSVSTLTIQRTQQEDSAVYLCASSRDGGPSQTQYFGPGTRLLVL.

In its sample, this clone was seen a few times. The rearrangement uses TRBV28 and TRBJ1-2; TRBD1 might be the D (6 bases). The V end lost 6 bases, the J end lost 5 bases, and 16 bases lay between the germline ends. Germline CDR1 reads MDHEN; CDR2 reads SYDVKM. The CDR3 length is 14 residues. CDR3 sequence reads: CASSEARDTYGYTF. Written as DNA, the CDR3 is TGTGCCAGCAGCGAAGCCCGGGACACATATGGCTACACCTTC.

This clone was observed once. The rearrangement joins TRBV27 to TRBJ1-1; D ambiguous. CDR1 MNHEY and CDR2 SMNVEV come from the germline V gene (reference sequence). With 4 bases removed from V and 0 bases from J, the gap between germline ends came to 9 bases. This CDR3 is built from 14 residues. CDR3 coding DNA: TGTGCCAGCAGTTCGCCGGGAATGAACACTGAAGCTTTCTTT. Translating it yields CASSSPGMNTEAFF.

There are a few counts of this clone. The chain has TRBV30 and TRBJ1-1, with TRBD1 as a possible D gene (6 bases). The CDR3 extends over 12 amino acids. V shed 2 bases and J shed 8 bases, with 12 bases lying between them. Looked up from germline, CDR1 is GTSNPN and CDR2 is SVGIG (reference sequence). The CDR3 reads CAWSPRTAEAFF. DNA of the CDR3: TGTGCCTGGAGTCCACGGACAGCCGAAGCTTTCTTT. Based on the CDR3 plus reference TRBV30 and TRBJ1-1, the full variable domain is SQTIHQWPATLVQPVGSPLSLECTVEGTSNPNLYWYRQAAGRGLQLLFYSVGIGQISSEVPQNLSASRPQDRQFILSSKKLLLSDSGFYLCAWSPRTAEAFFGQGTRLTVV.

The CDR3 DNA reads as TGCGCCAGCAGCTTGGGGTGGACAGGCTCGGAGACCCAGTACTTC. As protein: CASSLGWTGSETQYF. The J gene is TRBJ2-5, the V gene TRBV5-1; 7 bases fit TRBD1. Germline trimming cut 0 bases from V and 5 bases from J; bases unmatched to any gene: 7. This CDR3 contains 15 residues. Germline V gene lookup returns CDR1 SGHRS and CDR2 YFSETQ.

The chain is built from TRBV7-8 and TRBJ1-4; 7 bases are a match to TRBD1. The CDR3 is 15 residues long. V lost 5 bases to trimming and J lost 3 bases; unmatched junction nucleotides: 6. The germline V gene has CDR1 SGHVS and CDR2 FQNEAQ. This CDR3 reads CASSPGQGANEKLFF. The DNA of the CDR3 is TGTGCCAGCAGCCCGGGTCAGGGGGCTAATGAAAAACTGTTTTTT.

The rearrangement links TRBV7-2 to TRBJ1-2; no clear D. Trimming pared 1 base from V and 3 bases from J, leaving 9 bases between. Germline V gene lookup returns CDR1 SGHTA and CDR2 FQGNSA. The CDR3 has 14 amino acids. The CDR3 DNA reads TGTGCCAGCAGCTTAGATGAGGGTTACTATGGCTACACCTTC. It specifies CASSLDEGYYGYTF.

The CDR3 nucleotides are TGCAGCGGAGTAGGGCAGGGGAACACTGAAGCTTTCTTT. Amino acids: CSGVGQGNTEAFF. The chain is built from TRBV29-1 and TRBJ1-1; D may be TRBD1 (5 bases). The CDR3 sequence is 13 residues long. Looked up from germline, CDR1 is SQVTM and CDR2 is ANQGSEA. V lost 7 bases to trimming and J lost 1 base, with 13 bases between them.

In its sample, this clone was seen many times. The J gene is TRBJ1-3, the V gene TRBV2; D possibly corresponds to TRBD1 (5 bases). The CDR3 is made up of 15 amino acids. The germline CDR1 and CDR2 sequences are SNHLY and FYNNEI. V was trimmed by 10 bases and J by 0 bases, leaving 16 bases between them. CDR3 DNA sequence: TGTGCCAACACCCCCGACAGTTACTCTGGAAACACCATATATTTT. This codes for CANTPDSYSGNTIYF.